This TCR beta chain was captured by sequencing in a study of Ad26.COV2.S vaccination and SARS-CoV-2 variants (dated by TCRdb to about 2021). Concerning the study at large: Vaccine-arm donors were drawn from COV1001, a multicentre, randomized, double-blind, placebo-controlled phase I-IIa trial of Ad26.COV2.S in healthy adults. Ad26.COV2.S was administered intramuscularly at 5 x 10^10 or 1 x 10^11 viral particles, either as a single shot or as two shots given 56 days apart. The specificity and breadth of SARS-CoV-2-reactive T cell receptors after Ad26.COV2.S vaccination were assessed by TCRbeta repertoire sequencing. The TCR-sequenced set comprised approximately 30 samples: about 19 Ad26.COV2.S vaccine recipients, 5 placebo recipients and 8 SARS-CoV-2 convalescent individuals. Trial participants were randomized into five groups of five: low-dose or high-dose Ad26.COV2.S given once or twice, or placebo on both occasions. Investigators did not know the trial group allocation while performing experiments and assessing outcomes.

The immunoSEQ Assay was used to sequence TCRbeta CDR3 regions. After extraction, genomic DNA underwent amplification by bias-controlled multiplex PCR, followed by high-throughput sequencing. In the original analysis: To quantify the absolute abundance of each unique TCRbeta CDR3 region, sequences were collapsed and filtered. Usable DNA was measured by amplifying reference genes present in all nucleated cells, and TCRbeta template counts were normalized to that usable DNA to estimate T cell fraction. Repertoire TCRs were annotated as SARS-CoV-2-specific by exact matching of V gene, CDR3 amino acid sequence and J gene to a known reactive TCR set. The reference SARS-CoV-2 TCR set was obtained from MIRA and was filtered for enrichment in COVID-19-positive ImmuneCODE repertoires, whereby public or cross-reactive TCRs were removed. Based on the MIRA antigens, annotated TCRs were further analysed at the level of specific ORF or position within ORF. Depth was the summed frequency of annotated unique rearrangements, while breadth was defined as annotated unique rearrangements over total unique productive rearrangements. TCR breadth was compared between groups using two-sided Wilcoxon rank-sum tests. TCRdb took this table from immuneACCESS and kept in-frame rearrangements with V and J called. Such tables lack part of the clones; where checked against another copy, unresolved V genes explain under half of the gap, and the rest is unexplained. For V, J and clone size, that table is used; D and trimming come from the DNA. The sample yields fewer than 400,000 clones; 75% to 90% were counted once. The ten most abundant clones make up roughly 3% of the sample.

As regards this clone: Its antigen is unknown. Base-call qualities are not available, and no considerably larger clone is one nucleotide away.

The study at large found these results: The study lacked the statistical power to compare responses across vaccine doses or regimens. It was noted by the authors that total T cell responses may have been underestimated by the TCR breadth and depth analyses. Vaccine and placebo recipients had comparable non-spike TCR breadth, which fits with the vaccine containing only spike. Higher spike-specific TCR breadth was observed in Ad26.COV2.S recipients than in placebo recipients (P = 0.0014). After vaccination, substantial breadth of spike-specific CD8+ and CD4+ T cell responses was reported.

Sequences LNHDA (CDR1) and SQIVND (CDR2) are obtained from the germline V gene (reference sequence). The CDR3 has 15 amino acids, counting the end cysteine and phenylalanine. The kept DNA is CDR3 alone, 45 bases in frame from the first base. V was cut back by 1 base and J by 0 bases, leaving a gap of 10 bases between them. Explained via the paper, the treatment or condition label denotes: some 20 received Ad26.COV2.S at low or high dose, single or two shots; about 5 received placebo; per-sample allocation not given. For vaccine and placebo recipients, the sequenced repertoires came from samples collected on day 63 after the first injection. Between 29 July and 7 August 2020, Cohort 1b enrolled 25 adults aged 18-55 years at one site in Boston, USA. Ad26.COV2.S consisted of a replication-incompetent adenovirus type 26 vector by which a prefusion-stabilized SARS-CoV-2 spike protein from the original Wuhan strain was expressed.

The receptor chain draws on TRBV19 and TRBJ2-7, with TRBD1 tentatively as D gene (6 bases match). This sequence was found in a person aged 18-65 years who received the Ad26.COV2.S COVID-19 vaccine or a placebo. This specimen consisted of peripheral blood, obtained in a trial of Ad26.COV2.S vaccine versus placebo. The DNA is TGTGCCAGTAGTATAGGAGGGGGAAACTCCTACGAGCAGTACTTC. It specifies CASSIGGGNSYEQYF.